The present T cell receptor (beta chain) was sequenced within a study of cytomegalovirus exposure and HLA in healthy donors. Overall study: A later analysis reported the same platform for the 95 to 150 validation repertoires and the 666 first-cohort repertoires.

Sequencing was performed with immunoSEQ multiplex PCR; in TCRdb, only in-frame clones are kept and a portion is missing. The sample has under 400,000 clones; about nine tenths are singletons. Findings of the study overall: The authors listed around 150 TCR beta chains as cytomegalovirus-associated. Reported results showed that the classifier diagnosed cytomegalovirus status with high specificity and sensitivity.

Of note for this clone: Its antigen is not identified.

Germline CDR1 MNHNS, CDR2 SASEGT. The CDR3 consists of 14 residues. Trimming took off 7 bases at V and 2 bases at J, with 14 bases between the two ends. The sequence was collected from a young woman in good health and CMV-seronegative. Sample: PBMCs. The chain is built from TRBV6-1 and TRBJ2-5; tentative D call: TRBD2 (5 bases). The CDR3 sequence: CASTLNRGQETQYF. CDR3 sequence (DNA): TGTGCCAGCACCCTGAATAGAGGGCAAGAGACCCAGTACTTC.